A selection of T cell receptor beta chains follows, all from one sample in a study of identical twins. Each CDR3 protein is one row after TCRdb ran MiXCR on the 5' RACE reads. Altogether about 790,000 distinct CDR3 sequences are present, approximately 18% being singletons, with the ten largest covering about an eighth. The sample was also linked to a second study, of T cells expressing NK-cell markers.

Sequences were obtained from PBMCs. The receptors were sampled from a woman aged 18 to 35 in good health. Each CDR3 is given with its conserved first and last residue. D genes are given only for firm matches. Size values are once, few and many counts, or a class for expanded clones, and some rows have none.

V,size,D,J,CDR3,DNA
TRBV12-3/TRBV12-4,NA,TRBD1,TRBJ1-2,CASRHDRGQGYTF,TGTGCCAGCAGGCACGACAGGGGGCAAGGCTACACCTTC
TRBV4-3,NA,TRBD2,TRBJ2-3,CASSPGRSGTQYF,TGCGCCAGCAGCCCCGGGAGGAGCGGTACGCAGTATTTT
TRBV7-9,NA,NA,TRBJ2-1,CASSRGETSYNEQFF,TGTGCCAGCAGCCGCGGAGAGACCTCCTACAATGAGCAGTTCTTC
TRBV20-1,NA,TRBD2,TRBJ2-1,CSAWEAGGGNEQFF,TGCAGTGCTTGGGAAGCGGGAGGGGGGAATGAGCAGTTCTTC
TRBV7-2,NA,NA,TRBJ2-7,CASSSTQFYEQYF,TGTGCCAGCAGCTCAACGCAGTTCTACGAGCAGTACTTC
TRBV3-1,NA,NA,TRBJ2-1,CASSLDRGNIYNEQFF,TGTGCCAGCAGCCTGGATAGGGGGAACATTTATAATGAGCAGTTCTTC
TRBV25-1,few,TRBD2,TRBJ2-5,CASRTSRETQYF,TGTGCCAGCAGGACTAGCAGAGAGACCCAGTACTTC
TRBV12-3/TRBV12-4,NA,TRBD2,TRBJ2-1,CASSLGIAGVEQFF,TGTGCCAGCAGTTTAGGTATAGCGGGAGTTGAGCAGTTCTTC
TRBV29-1,NA,TRBD2,TRBJ2-7,CSRFSSGEQYF,TGCAGCAGATTTTCTAGCGGAGAGCAGTACTTC
TRBV29-1,NA,TRBD1,TRBJ2-5,CSVRQGAQETQYF,TGCAGCGTGAGACAGGGGGCCCAAGAGACCCAGTACTTC
TRBV20-1,NA,TRBD1,TRBJ1-2,CSARAQGAGGYTF,TGCAGTGCTAGGGCACAGGGGGCTGGTGGCTACACCTTC
TRBV6-1,NA,TRBD1,TRBJ1-1,CASSEATGGRTEAFF,TGTGCCAGCAGTGAAGCGACAGGGGGCAGGACTGAAGCTTTCTTT
TRBV9,NA,NA,TRBJ2-6,CASSVTASGANVLTF,TGTGCCAGCAGCGTAACCGCCTCTGGGGCCAACGTCCTGACTTTC
TRBV5-1,NA,NA,TRBJ1-1,CASTFGGEAFF,TGCGCCAGCACGTTTGGGGGTGAAGCTTTCTTT
TRBV6-1,few,TRBD2,TRBJ2-1,CASSTPGGGIHEQFF,TGTGCCAGCAGCACCCCGGGCGGGGGTATACATGAGCAGTTCTTC
TRBV7-2,NA,NA,TRBJ2-2,CASRLATGELFF,TGTGCCAGCAGGCTAGCAACCGGGGAGCTGTTTTTT
TRBV29-1,few,TRBD2,TRBJ2-1,CSVESTSGRANEQFF,TGCAGCGTTGAATCCACTAGCGGGAGGGCAAATGAGCAGTTCTTC
TRBV2,NA,NA,TRBJ1-1,CASSEVAGDMNTEAFF,TGTGCCAGCAGTGAAGTGGCAGGGGATATGAACACTGAAGCTTTCTTT
TRBV27,NA,TRBD1,TRBJ1-1,CASSRGDRATEAFF,TGTGCCAGCAGTCGAGGGGACAGGGCTACTGAAGCTTTCTTT
TRBV10-3,NA,NA,TRBJ2-7,CAITSFGTEQYF,TGTGCCATCACTAGCTTTGGGACCGAGCAGTACTTC